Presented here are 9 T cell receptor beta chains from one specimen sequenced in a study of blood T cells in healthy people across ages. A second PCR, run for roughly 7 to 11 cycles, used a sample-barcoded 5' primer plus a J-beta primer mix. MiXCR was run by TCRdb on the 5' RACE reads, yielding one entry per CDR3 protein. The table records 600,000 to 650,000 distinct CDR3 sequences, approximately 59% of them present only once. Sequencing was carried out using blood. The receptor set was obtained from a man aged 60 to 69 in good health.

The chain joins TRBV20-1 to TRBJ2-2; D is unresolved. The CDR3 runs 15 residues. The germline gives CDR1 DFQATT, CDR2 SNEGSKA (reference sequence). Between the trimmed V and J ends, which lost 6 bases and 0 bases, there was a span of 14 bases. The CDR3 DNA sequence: TGCAGTGCCAGAAAAGACGGCGCGAACACCGGGGAGCTGTTTTTT. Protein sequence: CSARKDGANTGELFF.

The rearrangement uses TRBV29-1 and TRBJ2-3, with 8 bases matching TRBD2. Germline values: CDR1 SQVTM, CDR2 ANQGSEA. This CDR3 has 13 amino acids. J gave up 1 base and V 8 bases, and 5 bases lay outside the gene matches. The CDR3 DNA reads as TGCAGCCCAACTAGCGGAGGCACAGATACGCAGTATTTT. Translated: CSPTSGGTDTQYF.

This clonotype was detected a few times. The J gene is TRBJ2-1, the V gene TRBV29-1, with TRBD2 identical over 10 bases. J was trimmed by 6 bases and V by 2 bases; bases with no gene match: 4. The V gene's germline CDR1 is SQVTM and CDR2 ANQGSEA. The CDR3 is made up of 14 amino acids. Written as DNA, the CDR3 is TGCAGCGTTGAAAGGAGCGGGGGGGCCAATGAGCAGTTCTTC. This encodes CSVERSGGANEQFF.

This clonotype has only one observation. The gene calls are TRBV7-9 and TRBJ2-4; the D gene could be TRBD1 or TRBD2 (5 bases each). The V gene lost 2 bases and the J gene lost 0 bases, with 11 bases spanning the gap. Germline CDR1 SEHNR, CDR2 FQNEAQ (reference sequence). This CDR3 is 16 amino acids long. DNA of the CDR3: TGTGCCAGCAGCTTAAAGAGGGGAGTAGCCAAAAACATTCAGTACTTC. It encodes CASSLKRGVAKNIQYF.

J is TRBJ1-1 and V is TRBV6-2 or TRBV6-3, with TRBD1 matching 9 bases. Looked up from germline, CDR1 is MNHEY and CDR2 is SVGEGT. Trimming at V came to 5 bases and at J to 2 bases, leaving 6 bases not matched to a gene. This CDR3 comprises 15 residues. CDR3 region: CASSREQGANTEAFF. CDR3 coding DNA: TGTGCCAGCAGTCGCGAACAGGGGGCTAACACTGAAGCTTTCTTT.

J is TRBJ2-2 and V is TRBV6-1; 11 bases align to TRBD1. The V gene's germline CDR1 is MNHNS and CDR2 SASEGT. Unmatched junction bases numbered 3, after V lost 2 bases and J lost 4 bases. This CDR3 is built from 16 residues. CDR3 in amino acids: CASSERGTGGTGELFF. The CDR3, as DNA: TGTGCCAGCAGTGAACGGGGGACAGGGGGCACCGGGGAGCTGTTTTTT.

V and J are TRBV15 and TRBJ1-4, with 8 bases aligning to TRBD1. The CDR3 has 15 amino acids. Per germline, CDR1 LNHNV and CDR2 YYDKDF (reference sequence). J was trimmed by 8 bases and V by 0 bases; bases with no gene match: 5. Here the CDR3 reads CATSRDPGGDEKLFF. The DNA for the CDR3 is TGTGCCACCAGCAGAGATCCAGGGGGCGACGAAAAACTGTTTTTT.

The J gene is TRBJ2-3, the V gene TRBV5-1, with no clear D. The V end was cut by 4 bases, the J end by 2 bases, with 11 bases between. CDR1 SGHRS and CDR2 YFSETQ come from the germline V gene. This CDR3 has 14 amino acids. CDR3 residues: CASSRSGNTDTQYF. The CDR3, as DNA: TGCGCCAGCAGCCGGAGTGGGAACACAGATACGCAGTATTTT.

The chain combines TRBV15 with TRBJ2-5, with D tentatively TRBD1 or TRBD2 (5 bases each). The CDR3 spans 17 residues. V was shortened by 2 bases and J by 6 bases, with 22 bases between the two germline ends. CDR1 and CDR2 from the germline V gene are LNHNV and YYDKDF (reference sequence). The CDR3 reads CATSRLVGVPSLQTQYF. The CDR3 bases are TGTGCCACCAGCAGACTGGTGGGGGTTCCTAGTCTCCAGACCCAGTACTTC. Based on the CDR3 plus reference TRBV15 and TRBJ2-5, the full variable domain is DAMVIQNPRYQVTQFGKPVTLSCSQTLNHNVMYWYQQKSSQAPKLLFHYYDKDFNNEADTPDNFQSRRPNTSFCFLDIRSPGLGDTAMYLCATSRLVGVPSLQTQYFGPGTRLLVL.